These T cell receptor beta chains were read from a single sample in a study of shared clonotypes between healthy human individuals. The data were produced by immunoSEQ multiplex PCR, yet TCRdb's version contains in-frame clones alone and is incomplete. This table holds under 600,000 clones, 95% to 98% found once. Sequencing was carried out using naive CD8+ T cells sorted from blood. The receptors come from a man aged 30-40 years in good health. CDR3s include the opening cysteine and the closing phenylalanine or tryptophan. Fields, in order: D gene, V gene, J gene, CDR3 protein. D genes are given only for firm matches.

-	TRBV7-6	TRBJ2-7	CASSLGPGLTYEQYF
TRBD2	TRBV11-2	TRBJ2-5	CASSTGLAGEETQYF
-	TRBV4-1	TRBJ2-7	CASSQEPSTYEQYF
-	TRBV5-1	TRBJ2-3	CASSERTDTQYF
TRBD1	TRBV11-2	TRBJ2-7	CASSPLQDRGPHEQYF
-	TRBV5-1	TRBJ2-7	CASIGGEREQYF
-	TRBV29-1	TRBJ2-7	CSVEDGSGYEQYF
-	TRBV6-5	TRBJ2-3	CASSYNVGSTDTQYF
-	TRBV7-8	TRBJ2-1	CASNDPASSYNEQFF
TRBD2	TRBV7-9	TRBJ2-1	CASIRLWRGSNEQFF
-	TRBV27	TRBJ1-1	CASSLFRNTEAFF